A selection of T cell receptor beta chains follows, all from one sample in a study of blood T cell repertoires in COVID-19. Some clones are missing from TCRdb's copy, which holds only in-frame ones; the method was immunoSEQ multiplex PCR. The sample has roughly 220,000 clones; about 91% are singletons. Sequenced: PBMCs or T cells enriched from blood (not recorded which). The receptor source for this set is a woman aged 50 to 60 with acute COVID-19. The CDR3 runs from the conserved cysteine through the conserved F or W. A D gene is named only where the DNA matches it firmly. Clone size, where shown, is once, few, many, or a class for clones that have expanded.

>NA|TRBV7-9|TRBJ2-2|TRBD2
TGTGCCAGCAGCAGAAGGACGGGAGGGCACCCCGGGGAGCTGTTTTTT
CASSRRTGGHPGELFF
>NA|TRBV4-3|TRBJ2-3|NA
TGCGCCAGCAGCCAAGACGGTTCAGATACGCAGTATTTT
CASSQDGSDTQYF
>once|TRBV6-5|TRBJ2-7|TRBD1
TGTGCCAGCAGGTTCAGGGGGAACGAGCAGTACTTC
CASRFRGNEQYF
>NA|TRBV7-2|TRBJ2-2|TRBD2
TGTGCCAGCAGCTTAATGCCTAGCGGGAGGGCTAACACCGGGGAGCTGTTTTTT
CASSLMPSGRANTGELFF
>NA|TRBV27|TRBJ2-4|TRBD1
TGTGCCAGCAGTTTCGGGACAGGGAGAAACATTCAGTACTTC
CASSFGTGRNIQYF
>NA|TRBV2|TRBJ2-3|TRBD1
TGTGCCAGCAGTCGGGACAGGGGGGGCACAGATACGCAGTATTTT
CASSRDRGGTDTQYF
>NA|TRBV28|TRBJ2-7|TRBD1
TGTGCCAGCAGTTTAGGGGACAGGCGCTACGAGCAGTACTTC
CASSLGDRRYEQYF
>NA|TRBV6-5|TRBJ1-6|TRBD1
TGTGCCAGCAGTTACGACAGGGGGAGATCACCCCTCCACTTT
CASSYDRGRSPLHF
>NA|TRBV7-9|TRBJ2-7|TRBD2
TGTGCCAGCAGCCTCGCTCTAGCGGGAGGGGCCTACGAGCAGTACTTC
CASSLALAGGAYEQYF
>NA|TRBV5-1|TRBJ2-6|NA
TGCGCCAGCAGCTTGATGACTTCTGGGGCCAACGTCCTGACTTTC
CASSLMTSGANVLTF
>NA|TRBV2|TRBJ1-3|NA
TGTGCCAGCACAGGTTTCTCTGGAAACACCATATATTTT
CASTGFSGNTIYF
>NA|TRBV13|TRBJ2-7|NA
TGTGCCAGCAGCCCGAGGGCGGCTTCGGGAAATCTTTACGAGCAGTACTTC
CASSPRAASGNLYEQYF
>NA|TRBV18|TRBJ1-5|NA
TGTGCCAGCTCAGCCGGTAGCAATCAGCCCCAGCATTTT
CASSAGSNQPQHF
>NA|TRBV27|TRBJ1-5|TRBD1
TGTGCCAGCAGTTTGACAGGGAATCAGCCCCAGCATTTT
CASSLTGNQPQHF
>NA|TRBV19|TRBJ1-5|NA
TGTGCCAGTAGTATGTCAGGACCCCAGGGCGGTAGCAATCAGCCCCAGCATTTT
CASSMSGPQGGSNQPQHF
>NA|TRBV5-5|TRBJ1-5|NA
TGTGCCAGCAGCTTGGATTTATTCGGCAGGGGAAATTTGGACAATCAGCCCCAGCATTTT
CASSLDLFGRGNLDNQPQHF
>NA|TRBV2|TRBJ1-5|NA
TGTGCCAGCCTCGGACAGTTCAATCAGCCCCAGCATTTT
CASLGQFNQPQHF
>NA|TRBV27|TRBJ2-2|NA
TGTGCCAGCAGTTTAAGGGGAGGCGGGGAGCTGTTTTTT
CASSLRGGGELFF
>NA|TRBV11-2|TRBJ2-5|NA
TGTGCCAGCAGCTTTAGAACAGACCAAGAGACCCAGTACTTC
CASSFRTDQETQYF
>NA|TRBV7-2|TRBJ2-2|NA
TGTGCCAGCAGCTTGGCGTCGCGGGCGAACACCGGGGAGCTGTTTTTT
CASSLASRANTGELFF
>NA|TRBV7-9|TRBJ2-2|NA
TGTGCCAGCAGACAAATCTGGGGGGAGCTGTTTTTT
CASRQIWGELFF
>once|TRBV19|TRBJ2-7|NA
TGTGCCAGTGGTACTAGCTACCACGAGCAGTACTTC
CASGTSYHEQYF
>NA|TRBV27|TRBJ2-1|TRBD1
TGTGCCAGCAGTTTGGGACAGGGGGCTTACAATGAGCAGTTCTTC
CASSLGQGAYNEQFF
>NA|TRBV6-2/TRBV6-3|TRBJ2-2|TRBD1
TGTGCCAGCAGTTCGACAGGGGACACCGGGGAGCTGTTTTTT
CASSSTGDTGELFF
>NA|TRBV6-2/TRBV6-3|TRBJ1-6|TRBD1
TGTGCCAGCAGTTACGCGGACAGGGGCGGATATAATTCACCCCTCCACTTT
CASSYADRGGYNSPLHF
>few|TRBV18|TRBJ1-5|TRBD1
TGTGCCAGCTCGCCCGGGGGACAGGGGGTGTCGCAGCCCCAGCATTTT
CASSPGGQGVSQPQHF
>NA|TRBV18|TRBJ1-1|TRBD1
TGTGCCAGCTCACCACTGCCTCTGACAGGGGAATCCACTGAAGCTTTCTTT
CASSPLPLTGESTEAFF
>NA|TRBV15|TRBJ2-7|TRBD2
TGTGCCACCAGCAGAGGGGGGCTAGCGGGACGCGAGCAGTACTTC
CATSRGGLAGREQYF
>NA|TRBV30|TRBJ1-5|NA
TGTGCCTGGAGTCCCAGGGGCAGGGATCAGCCCCAGCATTTT
CAWSPRGRDQPQHF
>NA|TRBV9|TRBJ1-4|NA
TGTGCCAGCAGCGTAGAAGGGGAAGGGGCAACTAATGAAAAACTGTTTTTT
CASSVEGEGATNEKLFF
>NA|TRBV6-4|TRBJ1-6|TRBD1
TGTGCCAGCAGGATGGGACAGGGGAGGGAACCCCTCCACTTT
CASRMGQGREPLHF
>NA|TRBV28|TRBJ1-1|NA
TGTGCCAGCAGTTTGAGCGGACCTGAAGCTTTCTTT
CASSLSGPEAFF
>few|TRBV7-2|TRBJ1-1|NA
TGTGCCAGCAGCTTAACTGTGAACACTGAAGCTTTCTTT
CASSLTVNTEAFF
>NA|TRBV11-2|TRBJ1-1|NA
TGTGCCAGCAGCTTATGGGTTGGGAGCACTGAAGCTTTCTTT
CASSLWVGSTEAFF
>NA|TRBV2|TRBJ2-2|TRBD1
TGTGCCAGCACTGACCCGGGACAGGTTGTCCCCGGGGAGCTGTTTTTT
CASTDPGQVVPGELFF
>NA|TRBV20-1|TRBJ1-6|TRBD1
TGCAGTGCTAGTTTACAGGGGATTGATTCACCCCTCCACTTT
CSASLQGIDSPLHF
>NA|TRBV19|TRBJ2-5|NA
TGTGCCAGTAGTCAAGCCTACCAAGAGACCCAGTACTTC
CASSQAYQETQYF
>once|TRBV9|TRBJ2-2|TRBD1
TGTGCCAGCAGCCCACGGACAGGTGGCGGGGAGCTGTTTTTT
CASSPRTGGGELFF
>NA|TRBV7-3|TRBJ2-5|NA
TGTGCCAGCAGCTTACAGGGGACTATCCAGGAGACCCAGTACTTC
CASSLQGTIQETQYF
>NA|TRBV4-1|TRBJ2-2|NA
TGCGCCTCCTCGGCGGGGTTGGGCACCGGGGAGCTGTTTTTT
CASSAGLGTGELFF
>NA|TRBV5-4|TRBJ2-7|NA
TGTGCCAGCAGCTTGGTAGGCGGGGCGCAGCACGAGCAGTACTTC
CASSLVGGAQHEQYF
>NA|TRBV28|TRBJ2-7|TRBD2
TGTGCCAGCAGGACCCGGGGGGCGGGAGGGGCCCCTCCCAGCTCCTACGAGCAGTACTTC
CASRTRGAGGAPPSSYEQYF